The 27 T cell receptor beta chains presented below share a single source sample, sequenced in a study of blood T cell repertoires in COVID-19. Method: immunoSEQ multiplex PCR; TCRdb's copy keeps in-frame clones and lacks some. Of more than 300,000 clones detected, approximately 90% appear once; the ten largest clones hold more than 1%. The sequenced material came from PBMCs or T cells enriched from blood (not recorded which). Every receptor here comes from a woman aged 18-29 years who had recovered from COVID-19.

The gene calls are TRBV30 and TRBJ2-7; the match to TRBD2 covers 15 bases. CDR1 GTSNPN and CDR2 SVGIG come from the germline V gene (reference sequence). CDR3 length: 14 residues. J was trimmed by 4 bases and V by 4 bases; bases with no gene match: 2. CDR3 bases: TGTGCCTGGATGGGGACTAGCGGGGGGTACGAGCAGTACTTC. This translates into CAWMGTSGGYEQYF.

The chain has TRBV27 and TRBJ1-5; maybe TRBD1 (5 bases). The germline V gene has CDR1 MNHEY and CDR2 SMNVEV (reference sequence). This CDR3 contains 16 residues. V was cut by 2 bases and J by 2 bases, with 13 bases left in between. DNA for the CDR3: TGTGCCAGCAGTTTAGTCTGGGGGGGAGGCAATCAGCCCCAGCATTTT. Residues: CASSLVWGGGNQPQHF.

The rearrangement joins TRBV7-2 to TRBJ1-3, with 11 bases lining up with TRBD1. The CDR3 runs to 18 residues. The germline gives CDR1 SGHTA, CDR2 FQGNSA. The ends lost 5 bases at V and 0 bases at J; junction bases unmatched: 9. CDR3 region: CASSLKGTGGLSGNTIYF. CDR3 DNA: TGTGCCAGCAGCCTAAAGGGGACAGGGGGACTCTCTGGAAACACCATATATTTT.

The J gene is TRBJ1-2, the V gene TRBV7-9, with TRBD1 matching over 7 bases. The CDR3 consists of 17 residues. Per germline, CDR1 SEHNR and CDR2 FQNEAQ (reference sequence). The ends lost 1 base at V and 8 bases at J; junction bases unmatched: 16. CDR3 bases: TGTGCCAGCAGCTTAGGGGAAACAGGGGCGATTTTATGGGGCTACACCTTC. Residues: CASSLGETGAILWGYTF.

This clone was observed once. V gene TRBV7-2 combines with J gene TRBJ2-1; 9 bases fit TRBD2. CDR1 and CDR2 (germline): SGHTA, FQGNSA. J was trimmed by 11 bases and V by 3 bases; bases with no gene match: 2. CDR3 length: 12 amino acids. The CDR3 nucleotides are TGTGCCAGCAGCTTGACTAGCGGACAGCAGTTCTTC. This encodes CASSLTSGQQFF.

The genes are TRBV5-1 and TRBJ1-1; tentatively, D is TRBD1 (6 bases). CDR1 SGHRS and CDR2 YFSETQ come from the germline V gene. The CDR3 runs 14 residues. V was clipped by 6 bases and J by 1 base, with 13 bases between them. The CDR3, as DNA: TGCGCCAGCACCTTAGGACAGACGAACACTGAAGCTTTCTTT. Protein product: CASTLGQTNTEAFF.

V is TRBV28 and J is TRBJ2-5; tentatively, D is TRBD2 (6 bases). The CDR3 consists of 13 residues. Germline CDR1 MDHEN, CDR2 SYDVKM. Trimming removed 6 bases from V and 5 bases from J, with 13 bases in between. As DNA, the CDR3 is TGTGCCAGCAGGTGGGGGGTCGAGGAGACCCAGTACTTC. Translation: CASRWGVEETQYF.

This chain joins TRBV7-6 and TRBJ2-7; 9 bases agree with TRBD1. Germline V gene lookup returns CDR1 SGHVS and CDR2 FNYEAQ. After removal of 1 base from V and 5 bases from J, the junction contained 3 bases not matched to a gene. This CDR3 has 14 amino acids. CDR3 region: CASSLVQGANEQYF. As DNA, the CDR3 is TGTGCCAGCAGCTTAGTACAGGGGGCCAACGAGCAGTACTTC.

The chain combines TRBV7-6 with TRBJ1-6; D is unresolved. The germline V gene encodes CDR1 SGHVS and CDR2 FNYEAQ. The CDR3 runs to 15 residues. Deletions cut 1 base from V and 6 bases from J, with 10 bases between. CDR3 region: CASSLGHALNSPLHF. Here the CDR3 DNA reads TGTGCCAGCAGCTTAGGACACGCTCTTAATTCACCCCTCCACTTT. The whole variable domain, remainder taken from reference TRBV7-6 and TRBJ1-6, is GAGVSQSPRYKVTKRGQDVALRCDPISGHVSLYWYRQALGQGPEFLTYFNYEAQQDKSGLPNDRFSAERPEGSISTLTIQRTEQRDSAMYRCASSLGHALNSPLHFGNGTRLTVT.

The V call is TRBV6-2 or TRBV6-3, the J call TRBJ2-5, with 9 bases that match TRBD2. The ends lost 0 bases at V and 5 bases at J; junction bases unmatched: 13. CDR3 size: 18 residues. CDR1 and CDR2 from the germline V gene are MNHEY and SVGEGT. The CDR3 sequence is CASSYSGLAGTERETQYF. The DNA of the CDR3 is TGTGCCAGCAGTTACTCAGGCCTAGCGGGGACCGAGCGGGAGACCCAGTACTTC.

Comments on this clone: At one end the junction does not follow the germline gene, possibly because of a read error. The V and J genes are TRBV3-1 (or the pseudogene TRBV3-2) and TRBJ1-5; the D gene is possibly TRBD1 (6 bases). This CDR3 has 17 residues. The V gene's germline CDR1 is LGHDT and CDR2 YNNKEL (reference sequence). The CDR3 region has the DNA TGTGCCAGCAGCCGCGGACCCCAGGGGACTAGCGATCAGCCCCAGCATTTT. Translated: CASSRGPQGTSDQPQHF.

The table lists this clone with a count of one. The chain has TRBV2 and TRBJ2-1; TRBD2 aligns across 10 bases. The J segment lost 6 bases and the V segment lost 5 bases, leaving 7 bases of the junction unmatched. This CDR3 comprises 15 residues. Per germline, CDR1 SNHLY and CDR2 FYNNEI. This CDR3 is CASSPRQRGGNEQFF. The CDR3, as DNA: TGTGCCAGCAGTCCCCGCCAGCGGGGGGGCAATGAGCAGTTCTTC.

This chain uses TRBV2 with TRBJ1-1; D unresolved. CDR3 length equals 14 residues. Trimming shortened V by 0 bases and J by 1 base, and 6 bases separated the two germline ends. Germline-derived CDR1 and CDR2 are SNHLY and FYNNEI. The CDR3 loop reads CASSEAGRNTEAFF. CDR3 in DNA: TGTGCCAGCAGTGAAGCGGGGAGGAACACTGAAGCTTTCTTT.

This CDR3 reads CASSQARDSPGYTF. In nucleotides, the CDR3 is TGTGCCAGCAGCCAAGCTCGAGACAGTCCCGGCTACACCTTC. The rearrangement links TRBV14 to TRBJ1-2; D is possibly TRBD1 (5 bases). The CDR3 covers 14 residues. Trimming shortened V by 1 base and J by 8 bases, and 14 bases separated the two germline ends. Germline CDR1 is SGHDN and CDR2 is FVKESK.

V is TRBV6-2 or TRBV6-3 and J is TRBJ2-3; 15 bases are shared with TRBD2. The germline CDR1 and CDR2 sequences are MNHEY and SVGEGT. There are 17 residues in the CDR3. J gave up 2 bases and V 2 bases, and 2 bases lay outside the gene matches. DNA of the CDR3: TGTGCCAGCAGTTACGGACTAGCGGGGGGGCTCACAGATACGCAGTATTTT. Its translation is CASSYGLAGGLTDTQYF.

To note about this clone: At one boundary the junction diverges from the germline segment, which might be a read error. The CDR3 DNA sequence: TGTGCCAGTAGGGGGGGACGGACGAACACCAGGGAGCTGTTTTTT. It encodes CASRGGRTNTRELFF. V gene TRBV19 combines with J gene TRBJ2-2; perhaps TRBD2 as D (6 bases). Germline CDR1 is LNHDA and CDR2 is SQIVND (reference sequence). This CDR3 has 15 amino acids.

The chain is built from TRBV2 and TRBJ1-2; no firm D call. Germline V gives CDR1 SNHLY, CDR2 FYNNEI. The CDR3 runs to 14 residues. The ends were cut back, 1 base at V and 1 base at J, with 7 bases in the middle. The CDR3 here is CASSEDQNNYGYTF. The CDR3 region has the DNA TGTGCCAGCAGTGAAGATCAGAATAACTATGGCTACACCTTC.

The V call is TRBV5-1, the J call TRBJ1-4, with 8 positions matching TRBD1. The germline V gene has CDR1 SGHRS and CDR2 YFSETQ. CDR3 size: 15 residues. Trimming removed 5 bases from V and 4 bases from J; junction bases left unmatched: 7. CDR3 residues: CASRLGQGFNEKLFF. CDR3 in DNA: TGCGCCAGCAGGTTAGGACAGGGATTTAATGAAAAACTGTTTTTT.

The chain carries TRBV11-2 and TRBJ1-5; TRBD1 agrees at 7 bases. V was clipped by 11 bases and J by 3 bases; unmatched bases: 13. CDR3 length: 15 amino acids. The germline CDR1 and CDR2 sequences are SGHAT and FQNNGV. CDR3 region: CASSPQGGTNQPQHF. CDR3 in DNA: TGTGCCTCGTCTCCCCAGGGGGGTACCAATCAGCCCCAGCATTTT.

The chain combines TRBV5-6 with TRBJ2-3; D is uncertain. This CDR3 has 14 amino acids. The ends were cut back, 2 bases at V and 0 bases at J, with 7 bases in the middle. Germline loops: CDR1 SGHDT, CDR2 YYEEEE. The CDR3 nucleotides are TGTGCCAGCAGCTTTGGCAGTAGCACAGATACGCAGTATTTT. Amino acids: CASSFGSSTDTQYF.

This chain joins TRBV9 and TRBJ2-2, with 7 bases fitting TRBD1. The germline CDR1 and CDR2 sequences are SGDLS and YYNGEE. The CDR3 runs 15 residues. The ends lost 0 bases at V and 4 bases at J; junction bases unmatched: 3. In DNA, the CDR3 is TGTGCCAGCAGCGTAGACCAGGGGGTCACCGGGGAGCTGTTTTTT. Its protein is CASSVDQGVTGELFF.

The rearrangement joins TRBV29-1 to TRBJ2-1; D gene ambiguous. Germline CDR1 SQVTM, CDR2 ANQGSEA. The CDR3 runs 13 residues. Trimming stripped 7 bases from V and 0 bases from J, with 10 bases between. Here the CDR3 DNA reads TGCAGCGGTCGCAGGCCCTCCTACAATGAGCAGTTCTTC. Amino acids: CSGRRPSYNEQFF.

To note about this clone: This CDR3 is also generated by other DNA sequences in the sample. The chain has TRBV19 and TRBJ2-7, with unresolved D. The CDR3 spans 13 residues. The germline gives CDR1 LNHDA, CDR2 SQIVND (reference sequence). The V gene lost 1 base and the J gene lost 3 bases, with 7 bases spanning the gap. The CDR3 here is CASSIGQDYEQYF. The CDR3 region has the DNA TGTGCCAGTAGTATAGGGCAGGACTACGAGCAGTACTTC.

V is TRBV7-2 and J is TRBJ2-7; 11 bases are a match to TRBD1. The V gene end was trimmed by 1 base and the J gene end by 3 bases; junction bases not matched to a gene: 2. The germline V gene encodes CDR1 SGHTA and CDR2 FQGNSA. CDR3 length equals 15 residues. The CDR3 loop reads CASSLGTGGIYEQYF. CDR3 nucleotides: TGTGCCAGCAGCTTAGGGACAGGGGGCATCTACGAGCAGTACTTC.

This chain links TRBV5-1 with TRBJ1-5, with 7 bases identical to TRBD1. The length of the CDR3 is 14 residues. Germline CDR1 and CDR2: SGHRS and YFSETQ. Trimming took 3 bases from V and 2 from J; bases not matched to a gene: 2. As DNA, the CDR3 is TGCGCCAGCAGCTCAACAGGGGGCAATCAGCCCCAGCATTTT. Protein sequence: CASSSTGGNQPQHF.

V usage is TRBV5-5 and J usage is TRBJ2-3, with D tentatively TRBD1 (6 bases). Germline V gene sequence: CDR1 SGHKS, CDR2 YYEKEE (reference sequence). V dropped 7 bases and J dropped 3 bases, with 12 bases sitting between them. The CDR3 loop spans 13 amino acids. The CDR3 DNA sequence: TGTGCCAGCTGGACAGAGGGGACAGATACGCAGTATTTT. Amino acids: CASWTEGTDTQYF.

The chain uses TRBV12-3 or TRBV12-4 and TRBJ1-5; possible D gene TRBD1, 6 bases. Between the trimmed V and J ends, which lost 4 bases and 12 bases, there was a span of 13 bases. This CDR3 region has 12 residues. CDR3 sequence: CASSYPRGDQHF. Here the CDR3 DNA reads TGTGCCAGCAGTTACCCCAGGGGAGACCAGCATTTT.